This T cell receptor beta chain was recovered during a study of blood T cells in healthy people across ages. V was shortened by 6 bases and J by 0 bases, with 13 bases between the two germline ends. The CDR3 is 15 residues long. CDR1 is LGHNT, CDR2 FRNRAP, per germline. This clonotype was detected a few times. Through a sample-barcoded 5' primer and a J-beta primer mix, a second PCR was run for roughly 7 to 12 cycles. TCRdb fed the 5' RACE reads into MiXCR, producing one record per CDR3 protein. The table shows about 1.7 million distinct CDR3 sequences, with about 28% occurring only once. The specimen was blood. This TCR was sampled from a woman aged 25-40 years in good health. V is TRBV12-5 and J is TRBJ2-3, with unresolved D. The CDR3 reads CASGTPGGSTDTQYF. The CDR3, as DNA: TGTGCTAGTGGGACCCCGGGCGGTAGCACAGATACGCAGTATTTT.